This T cell receptor beta chain was sequenced in a study of shared clonotypes between healthy human individuals (dated by TCRdb to the early 2020s). Describing the broader study: A couple of women and a few men aged 18 to 49 years were included in the cohort. Between about 0.85 and 10 billion PBMCs per donor were obtained by leukapheresis. The study deeply sequenced blood TCR repertoires of five healthy adults to estimate repertoire size and the extent of clonotype sharing between individuals. For each donor, three plates each were used for CD4 naive and CD4 memory, two plates were used for CD8 naive, and one plate was used for CD8 memory. To increase sequencing depth and limit assay-specific biases, TCR repertoire library preparation and sequencing were carried out by different laboratories using diverse techniques.

CDR1 KGHSH and CDR2 LQKENI are derived from the germline V gene. V and J are truncated by 3 bases and 8 bases respectively, leaving an intervening sequence of 13 bases. Reading from cysteine to phenylalanine, the CDR3 counts 13 amino acids. The DNA shown is the 39-base CDR3, in frame from base 1. The donors were healthy, HIV-negative adults with no recently reported acute infections or vaccinations. All donors were Caucasian adults living in Nashville, Tennessee, USA. CD4+ T cells were enriched through magnetic negative selection, after which naive cells were positively selected on CD45RA and the remaining negative fraction served as the memory subset. Blood was obtained by leukapheresis, after which PBMCs were separated by Ficoll-Histopaque density gradient centrifugation and cryopreserved in liquid nitrogen vapor phase. Analytical flow cytometry was used to check the purity and quantity of every magnetically sorted T cell population. Each sorted fraction had its genomic DNA isolated and then quantified by UV absorbance on a Nanodrop 2000c.

Using the deep immunoSEQ assay, TCR CDR3 regions were amplified from genomic DNA by multiplex PCR. Extracted genomic DNA from each cell subset was spread evenly across all wells of several immunoSEQ 96-well plates, with each plate serving as a replicate. For sorted subsets, each replicate PCR was loaded with around 200 ng genomic DNA, equivalent to 25,000 to 35,000 T cell genomes. The purified libraries were quantified using a Qubit 3.0 fluorometer, sized with a Bioanalyzer 2100, and then quantified again using the KAPA Library Quantification kit. Every immunoSEQ 96-well plate was sequenced on a separate single-read 150-cycle Illumina NextSeq 550 flow cell. For the original study's pipeline: Because the immunoSEQ output included only junctional sequences and no quality scores, the filtering could not be the same as the filtering used for full-length reads. To assign V/J genes and CDR3, sequences were annotated against IMGT germline references using PyIR, a Python wrapper for IgBLAST v1.9. Any read was removed if the V/J assignment was weak (E-value above 1e-6), the CDR3 was missing, or the read contained stop codons, out-of-frame junctions, or ambiguous translated residues. V3J clonotypes were defined by identical inferred V gene, J gene, and CDR3 amino acid sequence. The percentage overlap between two repertoires was calculated by dividing the number of shared unique clonotypes by the size of the smaller repertoire. Richness of each repertoire was evaluated using RTK rarefaction, the Chao1 estimator, and Recon v2.1 estimates of unobserved clonotypes. Generation probabilities were computed with OLGA for all TCRbeta clonotypes obtained by the gDNA method from a handful of donors. Entries here come from immuneACCESS through TCRdb and include only in-frame sequences with V and J called. Some clones fail to appear in such tables; in the studies checked, an unresolved V gene covers under half of the shortfall, and the cause of the remainder is unknown. That table gives V, J and clone size, and the DNA gave D and trimming. The sample table records nearly 1 million clones; less than 85% of these occur just once. The top ten clonotypes cover approximately 1.5% of the sample.

Overall study results and their limits: Naive subsets generally had larger estimated clonotype richness than memory subsets did. Roughly 5% of naive CD4, approximately 3.7% of naive CD8, about 2.4% of memory CD4, and about 0.4% of memory CD8 clonotypes were shared across several donors. Incomplete sequencing was indicated by rarefaction of sorted-subset datasets, despite the large sequencing depth. Because the study included only a small number of donors, the genetic and exposure-history diversity represented was limited. Based on pairwise subsampling, the degree of clonotype sharing among donors was expected to be affected by sequencing depth. Only blood was sampled, and tissue TCR repertoires likely differ from those in blood. Compared with non-shared clonotypes, clonotypes shared by all four sorted-subset donors had higher generation probabilities.

This clone showed up just once. Its antigen target is currently unknown. Qualities for individual bases were not recorded, and no much larger clone is one base off. The TCR was taken from a man younger than 35 in good health. Recombination linked TRBV18 to TRBJ1-2, with the D gene uncertain. The sample consisted of memory CD4+ T cells sorted from blood. The label giving this sample's cell subset or site can be read as: CD45RA-negative fraction. In nucleotide form, the sequence is TGTGCCAGCTCACCTCCCGTGAAAGGAGGCTACACCTTC. This codes for CASSPPVKGGYTF.